Below, one TCR beta chain is given with its context. The data are from a study of blood T cell repertoires in COVID-19. Germline V gene sequence: CDR1 LNHNV, CDR2 YYDKDF (reference sequence). Trimming cost V 0 bases and J 3 bases; bases outside gene matches: 5. The CDR3 loop spans 17 amino acids. In the original workflow: Reference gene primer amplification gave nucleated cell count estimates. TCRdb's table, derived via immunoSEQ multiplex PCR, lists solely in-frame clones and lacks some. V and J calls and clone size are copied from that table; D and trimming were computed from the DNA. The data show over 300,000 clones, 89% seen once.

The specimen sequenced was peripheral blood. This TCR was recovered from a man younger than 30 who had recovered from COVID-19. The chain combines TRBV15 with TRBJ2-2; TRBD1 aligns across 9 bases. The CDR3 DNA follows: TGTGCCACCAGCAGAGACAAGGACAGGGGCTACACCGGGGAGCTGTTTTTT. Its translation: CATSRDKDRGYTGELFF. The full variable domain, completed using reference TRBV15 and TRBJ2-2, is DAMVIQNPRYQVTQFGKPVTLSCSQTLNHNVMYWYQQKSSQAPKLLFHYYDKDFNNEADTPDNFQSRRPNTSFCFLDIRSPGLGDTAMYLCATSRDKDRGYTGELFFGEGSRLTVL.